This T cell receptor (beta chain) is drawn from a study of PD-1 blockade in classical Hodgkin lymphoma. Study details: The nivolumab dose that patients received was 3 mg/kg, given intravenously every 2 weeks. Study-level findings and limits: By C4D1, CD4+ diversity increased significantly, especially in complete responders. Later analyses included only patients treated at least 1 year post-ASCT.

Noted time point: cycle 4 day 1 (C4D1), after 5 to 7 weeks of nivolumab. Relapses following autologous stem cell transplantation were seen in all patients, with brentuximab vedotin exposure varying. Produced via immunoSEQ multiplex PCR; TCRdb's table is partial and in-frame only. The repertoire holds over 70,000 clones, with 90% as singletons. In the case of this clone: Its antigen is not known.

The clonotype was recovered from a human donor with classical Hodgkin lymphoma. Sequenced material: peripheral blood mononuclear cells (PBMCs), taken before the fourth cycle of nivolumab.

The CDR3 loop is CASGTGARGYTF. The CDR3 region has the DNA TGCGCCAGCGGAACAGGGGCGAGGGGCTACACCTTC. The chain combines TRBV5-1 with TRBJ1-2; 7 nucleotides agree with TRBD1. From germline, CDR1 is SGHRS and CDR2 YFSETQ. V shed 7 bases, J shed 8 bases, and the junction held 8 bases outside the gene matches. This CDR3 spans 12 amino acids.